Below, 9 T cell receptor beta chains from the same sample are listed, as sequenced in a study of T-cell reconstitution after alpha-beta-depleted transplantation in children. A TCRbeta library incorporating unique molecular identifiers was prepared. One entry per CDR3 protein results from TCRdb running MiXCR on the PCR reads. The data contain some 520,000 distinct CDR3 sequences, 32% of them seen just once; the ten biggest clones take up 2% to 2.5%. Specimen: PBMCs from the stem cell graft donor, collected from the stem cell graft. These receptors were taken from a human donor who donated a stem cell graft to a child with aplastic anemia.

This clonotype has more than one count but fewer than ten. CDR3 bases: TGCAGTGCTAGAGATCGGGGAGGGACTAGCGCCTTTCAGGAGCAGTTCTTC. This encodes CSARDRGGTSAFQEQFF. The chain employs TRBV20-1 and TRBJ2-1, with 10 bases that match TRBD2. Germline trimming cut 0 bases from V and 10 bases from J; bases unmatched to any gene: 15. This CDR3 has 17 residues. Germline V CDR1 and CDR2: DFQATT, SNEGSKA (reference sequence).

V usage is TRBV20-1 and J usage is TRBJ2-7; no reliable D call. Germline CDR1 and CDR2: DFQATT and SNEGSKA (reference sequence). V dropped 0 bases and J dropped 0 bases, with 15 bases sitting between them. The CDR3 has 16 residues. CDR3 bases: TGCAGTGCTAGAGACCCCGGAAAGGGCAGCTCCTACGAGCAGTACTTC. It yields the protein CSARDPGKGSSYEQYF.

The chain links TRBV6-2 or TRBV6-3 to TRBJ2-1, with a weak D call TRBD1 (5 bases). This CDR3 has 16 amino acids. Germline CDR1 and CDR2: MNHEY and SVGEGT. V lost 8 bases, J lost 0 bases, and 17 bases lay in between. The CDR3 region is CASRFRGQSSYNEQFF. CDR3 DNA: TGTGCCAGCCGCTTTCGAGGACAAAGCTCCTACAATGAGCAGTTCTTC.

The V call is TRBV6-1, the J call TRBJ2-1; 10 bases map to TRBD2. With 7 bases clipped from V and 5 bases from J, the junction kept 14 bases outside the gene matches. The CDR3 has 17 residues. Germline assignment: CDR1 MNHNS and CDR2 SASEGT. CDR3 nucleotides: TGTGCCAGCACCGGGGGTACAGCGGGAGGGCCGAACAATGAGCAGTTCTTC. Protein sequence: CASTGGTAGGPNNEQFF.

There are many counts of this clonotype. The CDR3 spells CSAPRPGSYNEQFF. The CDR3 DNA reads TGCAGTGCTCCAAGACCTGGCTCCTACAATGAGCAGTTCTTC. This rearrangement joins TRBV20-1 to TRBJ2-1; unclear D gene. Per germline, CDR1 DFQATT and CDR2 SNEGSKA (reference sequence). There are 14 residues in the CDR3. V was shortened by 5 bases and J by 0 bases, with 11 bases between the two germline ends.

The V and J genes are TRBV7-2 and TRBJ2-2; 8 positions match TRBD2. This CDR3 spans 18 amino acids. In germline, CDR1 is SGHTA, CDR2 FQGNSA. J was trimmed by 3 bases and V by 0 bases; bases with no gene match: 9. CDR3 in DNA: TGTGCCAGCAGCTTAGCTACGGGACTAGGTGTATACACCGGGGAGCTGTTTTTT. Translation: CASSLATGLGVYTGELFF.

This clonotype was picked up a small number of times. The gene calls are TRBV7-8 and TRBJ2-2; D might be TRBD2 (7 bases). Looked up from germline, CDR1 is SGHVS and CDR2 is FQNEAQ. This CDR3 has 16 residues. V was trimmed by 5 bases and J by 9 bases, leaving 22 bases between them. CDR3 protein: CASSPKGGDPSWELFF. The CDR3 nucleotides read TGTGCCAGCAGCCCCAAAGGGGGGGACCCGAGCTGGGAGCTGTTTTTT.

This clonotype was counted a few times. The V gene is TRBV20-1, the J gene TRBJ2-1; the match to TRBD2 covers 7 bases. V was clipped by 0 bases and J by 3 bases; unmatched bases: 5. The CDR3 consists of 15 residues. Germline CDR1 and CDR2: DFQATT and SNEGSKA (reference sequence). CDR3 loop: CSARDSGYSYNEQFF. CDR3 DNA: TGCAGTGCTAGAGATAGCGGGTATAGCTACAATGAGCAGTTCTTC.

V gene TRBV7-9 combines with J gene TRBJ1-2; tentative D call: TRBD1 (5 bases). CDR1 SEHNR and CDR2 FQNEAQ come from the germline V gene (reference sequence). CDR3 size: 14 residues. The CDR3 is CGSSPTASNYGYTF. The CDR3 DNA is TGTGGCTCGAGCCCGACAGCTTCTAACTATGGCTACACCTTC. Filled out from reference TRBV7-9 and TRBJ1-2, the complete variable domain reads DTGVSQNPRHKITKRGQNVTFRCDPISEHNRLYWYRQTLGQGPEFLTYFQNEAQLEKSRLLSDRFSAERPKGSFSTLEIQRTEQGDSAMYLCGSSPTASNYGYTFGSGTRLTVV.